At least ten counts were recorded for the clone carrying this T cell receptor beta chain. Its matching antigen is unknown. This table comes from immunoSEQ multiplex PCR, and its TCRdb copy is limited to in-frame clones, with some not included. This sample comprises over 30,000 clones, none seen once only. The data were taken from a study of T cells after posttransplantation cyclophosphamide. J lost 6 bases, V lost 2 bases, and 11 bases had no gene match. Germline CDR1 reads KGHSH; CDR2 reads LQKENI. The CDR3 is 17 amino acids. Study-wide points: After PTCy, TRB diversity resembled that of CNI/methotrexate controls. Blood and skin or GI T cell repertoires showed limited TRB overlap. Later blood repertoires were often dominated by clones from the donor CD8+ memory compartment.

On the day of bone marrow donation, the related graft donor provided peripheral blood. This TCR came from a woman in her 50s in good health and a related stem cell transplant donor. The chain is built from TRBV18 and TRBJ2-1; 9 bases agree with TRBD2. The sequencing sample was made of PBMCs. The CDR3 is CASSPSGGLSLSNEQFF. The CDR3 DNA follows: TGTGCCAGCTCACCAAGCGGGGGGCTATCGTTAAGCAATGAGCAGTTCTTC.